This T cell receptor beta chain emerged from a study of early T cells in non-severe SARS-CoV-2 infection. Study summary: Sequencing targeted bulk RNA from unsorted whole blood, leaving chains unpaired.

The CDR3 is made up of 12 amino acids. Germline V gene data show CDR1 as SGHKS and CDR2 as YYEKEE (reference sequence). Trimming cost V 0 bases and J 7 bases, with 5 bases left between them. Overall study findings and caveats: In VDJdb matching, anti-spike CD8 responses were favored while private and CD4 specificities went missing.

With regard to this clonotype: Its antigen is unknown.

Unique molecular identifiers tagged individual cDNA molecules. Each CDR3 protein gets one entry after TCRdb re-called the 5' RACE reads with MiXCR. The sample consists of 35,000 or so distinct CDR3 sequences, about 5% of them appearing once. Sequenced: whole blood. The sequence derives from an adult who was a healthcare worker with PCR-confirmed SARS-CoV-2 infection or an uninfected control (not recorded which). V usage is TRBV5-5 and J usage is TRBJ2-1; unclear D gene. CDR3 nucleotide sequence: TGTGCCAGCAGCTTGGACCTAAATGAGCAGTTCTTC. Its translation is CASSLDLNEQFF.